This paragraph covers one T cell receptor (beta chain) sequence. Its specificity is not known. This record comes from a study of a mutant IDH1 vaccine in newly diagnosed glioma. Study-wide context: Onset of vaccination occurred 4-6 weeks following radiotherapy alone, or with temozolomide cycles. Earlier treatment was radiotherapy, temozolomide, or both, with most getting both.

Time point in this sample: week 5, during vaccination. The study gave 300 ug of mutant IDH1 20-mer peptide per vaccine dose, with topical imiquimod. The astrocytomas were IDH1-mutant, ATRX-negative, and WHO grade 3 or 4. TCRdb's table, derived via immunoSEQ multiplex PCR, lists solely in-frame clones and lacks some. The data contain 45,000 to 70,000 clones, about 81% of them singletons. General observations from the study: Vaccine-induced immune responses occurred in 93.3% of patients.

Germline CDR1 and CDR2: SNHLY and FYNNEI. This CDR3 comprises 14 residues. Trimming stripped 8 bases from V and 0 bases from J, with 13 bases between. The sample in question was PBMCs, obtained from a glioma patient whose treatment included an IDH1 peptide vaccine. The chain uses TRBV2 and TRBJ1-2; no clear D gene. The receptor was derived from a man aged 25 to 40 with glioma. CDR3 amino acids: CASAAYGPNYGYTF. The CDR3 coding sequence is TGTGCCAGCGCCGCGTACGGCCCTAACTATGGCTACACCTTC.